One and the same sample provided the 20 T cell receptor beta chains below, sequenced in a study of blood T cell repertoires in COVID-19. TCRdb's copy holds only in-frame clones and misses some; the assay was immunoSEQ multiplex PCR. The data contain under 550,000 clones, approximately 90% of them singletons. Material: peripheral blood. The receptor source for this set is a man between 18 and 35 years old with COVID-19, enrolled during active disease.

In DNA form, the CDR3 reads TGTGCCAGCAGTTCCCCTGGCGGCGGGAGACCCCACCTCCACTTT. Translated: CASSSPGGGRPHLHF. The chain uses TRBV6-5 and TRBJ1-6, with unresolved D. The ends were cut back, 4 bases at V and 15 bases at J, with 22 bases in the middle. The CDR3 sequence is 15 residues long. Germline values: CDR1 MNHEY, CDR2 SVGAGI.

The chain uses TRBV30 and TRBJ2-2; D perhaps matches TRBD1 (6 bases). Deletions cut 3 bases from V and 1 base from J, with 6 bases between. Germline CDR1 is GTSNPN and CDR2 is SVGIG (reference sequence). The CDR3 extends over 13 amino acids. The CDR3 DNA follows: TGTGCCTGGAGGGGACAGAACACCGGGGAGCTGTTTTTT. Protein sequence: CAWRGQNTGELFF.

The chain is built from TRBV4-1 and TRBJ2-7, with 9 bases aligning to TRBD2. The V and J ends lost 1 base and 2 bases, in that order; junction bases with no gene match: 6. Germline CDR1 and CDR2: MGHRA and YSYEKL. This CDR3 spans 16 amino acids. CDR3 loop: CASSQVGLATAYEQYF. The CDR3 nucleotides are TGCGCCAGCAGCCAAGTTGGACTAGCGACAGCCTACGAGCAGTACTTC.

The chain has TRBV3-1 (or the pseudogene TRBV3-2) and TRBJ1-1, with 9 bases identical to TRBD1. The ends lost 5 bases at V and 4 bases at J; junction bases unmatched: 5. The CDR3 runs 14 residues. CDR1 and CDR2 from the germline V gene are LGHDT and YNNKEL (reference sequence). CDR3 DNA: TGTGCCAGCAGCGACAGGGGGAGGGGCACTGAAGCTTTCTTT. Translating gives CASSDRGRGTEAFF.

This clone was observed a handful of times. The chain carries TRBV29-1 and TRBJ2-1; D not certain. V lost 7 bases and J 4 bases, leaving 14 bases between the germline ends. Germline V lookup: CDR1 SQVTM, CDR2 ANQGSEA. This CDR3 is 13 amino acids long. CDR3 in amino acids: CSAHLPYYNEQFF. The DNA of the CDR3 is TGCAGCGCGCATTTGCCCTATTACAATGAGCAGTTCTTC.

The rearrangement links TRBV29-1 to TRBJ2-7, with 8 nucleotides matching TRBD1. Germline values: CDR1 SQVTM, CDR2 ANQGSEA. V lost 6 bases, J lost 2 bases, and 12 bases stayed unmatched. This CDR3 spans 15 amino acids. The CDR3 DNA is TGCAGCGTGCGATCCGGGACAGGAAGAACCTACGAGCAGTACTTC. Its protein is CSVRSGTGRTYEQYF.

The J gene is TRBJ2-7, the V gene TRBV18; 8 bases agree with TRBD1. The germline V gene encodes CDR1 KGHSH and CDR2 LQKENI. The CDR3 contains 14 residues. Losses at the gene ends were 3 bases for V and 5 bases for J; bases not matched to a gene: 6. The CDR3 reads CASSPSQGAHEQYF. In DNA form, the CDR3 reads TGTGCCAGCTCACCTAGCCAGGGGGCCCACGAGCAGTACTTC. Full variable domain (remainder filled in from reference TRBV18 and TRBJ2-7): NAGVMQNPRHLVRRRGQEARLRCSPMKGHSHVYWYRQLPEEGLKFMVYLQKENIIDESGMPKERFSAEFPKEGPSILRIQQVVRGDSAAYFCASSPSQGAHEQYFGPGTRLTVT.

This chain connects TRBV5-1 to TRBJ2-5; tentatively, D is TRBD1 (5 bases). Germline loops: CDR1 SGHRS, CDR2 YFSETQ. Trimming left V 0 bases short and J 5 bases short, with 14 bases between. The CDR3 runs to 15 residues. CDR3 in amino acids: CASSLERWGKETQYF. The CDR3 region has the DNA TGCGCCAGCAGCTTGGAGAGGTGGGGCAAGGAGACCCAGTACTTC.

This clone was seen at least ten times. The rearrangement uses TRBV29-1 and TRBJ2-1; 8 nucleotides line up with TRBD2. V was pared by 1 base and J by 4 bases, with 6 bases of the junction left unmatched. CDR3 length: 15 residues. CDR1 is SQVTM, CDR2 ANQGSEA, per germline. CDR3 DNA: TGCAGCGTTGAAGGGAGACTAGCGTCGTACAATGAGCAGTTCTTC. This encodes CSVEGRLASYNEQFF.

This clone turned up a few times. This chain joins TRBV24-1 and TRBJ2-3; D not resolved. The CDR3 has 13 amino acids. The ends were cut back, 6 bases at V and 2 bases at J, with 8 bases in the middle. From germline, CDR1 is KGHDR and CDR2 SFDVKD. In nucleotides, the CDR3 is TGTGCCACCAGTAACCAGTACACAGATACGCAGTATTTT. This codes for CATSNQYTDTQYF.

J is TRBJ2-1 and V is TRBV12-2; TRBD1 is taken as the D call from the table, unchecked against the DNA. TRBV12-2 is shown as a pseudogene. The length of the CDR3 is 18 residues. In DNA, the CDR3 is TGTGCAAGTCGCTTAGCGGAACACCGGGACAGGCCGGCCAATGAGCAGTTCTTC. Translation gives CASRLAEHRDRPANEQFF.

Concerning this clone itself: The germline gene is not matched at one end of the junction; a read error may be the cause. V gene TRBV3-1 (or the pseudogene TRBV3-2) combines with J gene TRBJ2-3; a possible D gene is TRBD1 (5 bases). The germline V gene has CDR1 LGHDT and CDR2 YNNKEL (reference sequence). CDR3 length: 18 residues. In DNA, the CDR3 is TGTGCCAGCAACCAAGCGACAGAGAGGAGCGCAAGCACAGATACGCAGTATTTT. Its protein product is CASNQATERSASTDTQYF.

The chain has TRBV2 and TRBJ1-2; 10 positions agree with TRBD1. The CDR3 loop spans 14 amino acids. Trimming took 7 bases from V and 3 from J; bases not matched to a gene: 5. From germline, CDR1 is SNHLY and CDR2 FYNNEI. In DNA, the CDR3 is TGTGCCAGCACCGGGGACAGGGGCTACTATGGCTACACCTTC. It encodes CASTGDRGYYGYTF.

This clone was seen more than once but under ten times. The V gene is TRBV3-1 (or the pseudogene TRBV3-2), the J gene TRBJ1-1; D is unclear. Trimming left V 5 bases short and J 4 bases short, with 11 bases between. This CDR3 has 13 amino acids. CDR1 and CDR2 from the germline V gene are LGHDT and YNNKEL (reference sequence). The chain's CDR3 is CASSKGFSTEAFF. CDR3 DNA: TGTGCCAGCAGCAAAGGGTTTAGCACTGAAGCTTTCTTT.

The V and J genes are TRBV6-5 and TRBJ2-3; 8 nucleotides align to TRBD2. The CDR3 is 16 residues long. Germline trimming cut 2 bases from V and 5 bases from J; bases unmatched to any gene: 9. Germline V lookup: CDR1 MNHEY, CDR2 SVGAGI. The CDR3 protein is CASSYLLSGGGDTQYF. The DNA for the CDR3 is TGTGCCAGCAGTTACCTACTAAGCGGGGGAGGAGATACGCAGTATTTT.

Note on this clone: Different DNA sequences within this sample yield the same CDR3. The rearrangement uses TRBV30 and TRBJ1-1; perhaps TRBD1 as D (5 bases). The germline CDR1 and CDR2 sequences are GTSNPN and SVGIG (reference sequence). The CDR3 contains 13 residues. V lost 0 bases, J lost 2 bases, and 7 bases lay in between. This CDR3 reads CAWSVRENTEAFF. Written as DNA, the CDR3 is TGTGCCTGGAGTGTCAGGGAAAACACTGAAGCTTTCTTT.

This chain links TRBV11-2 with TRBJ2-5; 11 positions agree with TRBD2. Germline V gene data show CDR1 as SGHAT and CDR2 as FQNNGV. This CDR3 is 17 amino acids long. The V segment lost 2 bases and the J segment 2 bases; nucleotides outside the gene matches: 7. The CDR3 DNA follows: TGTGCCAGCAGCTTACTCCGGACTAGCGGGCTACAAGAGACCCAGTACTTC. Translation: CASSLLRTSGLQETQYF. Variable domain in full (rest from reference TRBV11-2 and TRBJ2-5): EAGVAQSPRYKIIEKRQSVAFWCNPISGHATLYWYQQILGQGPKLLIQFQNNGVVDDSQLPKDRFSAERLKGVDSTLKIQPAKLEDSAVYLCASSLLRTSGLQETQYFGPGTRLLVL.

The gene calls are TRBV2 and TRBJ2-2, with 8 bases identical to TRBD1. Germline V gene data show CDR1 as SNHLY and CDR2 as FYNNEI. The CDR3 runs 15 residues. The junction had 6 bases not matched to a gene; V was cut back by 6 bases and J by 3 bases. The CDR3 nucleotides are TGTGCCAGCAGCCCCCGACAGGGGCACACCGGGGAGCTGTTTTTT. Protein sequence: CASSPRQGHTGELFF. Full variable domain (missing parts from reference TRBV2 and TRBJ2-2): EPEVTQTPSHQVTQMGQEVILRCVPISNHLYFYWYRQILGQKVEFLVSFYNNEISEKSEIFDDQFSVERPDGSNFTLKIRSTKLEDSAMYFCASSPRQGHTGELFFGEGSRLTVL.

This clone was observed a single time. V gene TRBV6-5 combines with J gene TRBJ1-5, with TRBD1 as a possible D gene (6 bases). The ends were cut back, 6 bases at V and 7 bases at J, with 16 bases in the middle. The V gene's germline CDR1 is MNHEY and CDR2 SVGAGI. CDR3 length: 14 residues. Written as DNA, the CDR3 is TGTGCCAGCAGGAAATTGACAGGTGAACAGCCCCAGCATTTT. Protein sequence: CASRKLTGEQPQHF.

The CDR3: CASSKTRTGNTGELFF. DNA of the CDR3: TGTGCCAGCAGCAAAACCAGGACAGGGAACACCGGGGAGCTGTTTTTT. The V call is TRBV7-9, the J call TRBJ2-2; 7 bases align to TRBD1. The germline V gene has CDR1 SEHNR and CDR2 FQNEAQ (reference sequence). Unmatched junction bases numbered 7, after V lost 5 bases and J lost 1 base. The CDR3 has 16 residues.